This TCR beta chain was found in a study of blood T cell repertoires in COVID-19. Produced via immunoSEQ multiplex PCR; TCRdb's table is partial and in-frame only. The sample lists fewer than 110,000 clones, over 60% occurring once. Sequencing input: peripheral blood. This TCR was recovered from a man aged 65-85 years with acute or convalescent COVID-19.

The CDR3 nucleotides read TGTGCCAGCAGTTTACAGGCTGGAAACACCATATATTTT. Translating it yields CASSLQAGNTIYF. This chain connects TRBV12-3 or TRBV12-4 to TRBJ1-3; D is ambiguous. CDR3 size: 13 residues. The V end was cut by 2 bases, the J end by 2 bases, with 4 bases between.